The rows below give T cell receptor beta chains drawn from one sample of a study of T cell changes during pregnancy in multiple sclerosis. Sequenced by immunoSEQ multiplex PCR; TCRdb stores in-frame clones only, minus some. In the table there are 90,000 to 100,000 clones, 90% to 95% of which are singletons. The specimen comprised peripheral blood, sampled after pregnancy. These receptors all come from a female donor in good health, enrolled as a control in a pregnancy study. Both conserved end residues are part of each CDR3. Fields, in order: clone size, D gene, V gene, J gene, CDR3 DNA, CDR3 protein. D genes are given only for firm matches. Rows give clone size only sometimes, using once, few, many, or a class for an expanded clone.

>-|TRBD1|TRBV18|TRBJ2-2
TGTGCCAGCTCACCAACCGGGACAGGAAACACCGGGGAGCTGTTTTTT
CASSPTGTGNTGELFF
>-|-|TRBV4-1|TRBJ1-4
TGCGCCAGCAGCCAAGATCGCGGCCGGAAGGAAAAACTGTTTTTT
CASSQDRGRKEKLFF
>-|TRBD2|TRBV28|TRBJ2-7
TGTGCCAGCAGTTTACTAGCGGGAGCCTACGAGCAGTACTTC
CASSLLAGAYEQYF
>once|-|TRBV5-1|TRBJ1-2
TGCGCCAGCAGCTTGGCAGGGGTCGACTATGGCTACACCTTC
CASSLAGVDYGYTF
>-|-|TRBV5-4|TRBJ2-7
TGTGCCAGCAGCTTCTCCTACGAGCAGTACTTC
CASSFSYEQYF
>once|TRBD1|TRBV7-2|TRBJ2-7
TGTGCCAGCAGCAAACGACAGGGCTGGTACGAGCAGTACTTC
CASSKRQGWYEQYF
>-|TRBD1|TRBV27|TRBJ1-2
TGTGCCAGCAGTACCAAAAGGACAGGGAACTATGGCTACACCTTC
CASSTKRTGNYGYTF
>-|TRBD2|TRBV4-2|TRBJ2-7
TGTGCCAGCAGCCAGGGACTAGCGGGATACGAGCAGTACTTC
CASSQGLAGYEQYF
>-|TRBD1|TRBV6-1|TRBJ2-7
TGTGCCAGCAGTGTACCAAGTCTGACAGGGAAGGAAGAGCAGTACTTC
CASSVPSLTGKEEQYF
>-|TRBD1|TRBV29-1|TRBJ2-6
TGCAGCGTCCTGACAGGGAAGGCTACGGGAGGGGCCAACGTCCTGACTTTC
CSVLTGKATGGANVLTF
>-|-|TRBV5-1|TRBJ2-7
TGCGCCAGCACCAATCGACAGGCCTCCTACGAGCAGTACTTC
CASTNRQASYEQYF
>-|TRBD1|TRBV5-1|TRBJ2-1
TGCGCCAGCAGCCCGGATGGCAGGGGGAATGAGCAGTTCTTC
CASSPDGRGNEQFF
>-|-|TRBV7-9|TRBJ2-1
TGTGCCAGCTCCCCCCCAATTCTAGGGGGAGCGAATGAGCAGTTCTTC
CASSPPILGGANEQFF
>many|TRBD1|TRBV7-9|TRBJ1-5
TGTGCCAGCAGCAGAAAGGCAGGGGGTAACTATCAGCCCCAGCATTTT
CASSRKAGGNYQPQHF
>-|-|TRBV5-1|TRBJ2-3
TGCGCCAGCAGCTTGGCCCTGGCAGGGGCAGCCGATACGCAGTATTTT
CASSLALAGAADTQYF
>-|-|TRBV28|TRBJ2-7
TGTGCCAGCAGTCCCAGGGGATTCGTCTACGAGCAGTACTTC
CASSPRGFVYEQYF
>-|-|TRBV20-1|TRBJ1-5
TGCAGTGCTAGGGCTTCCCAACCCCAGCATTTT
CSARASQPQHF
>-|-|TRBV4-2|TRBJ1-1
TGTGCCAGCAGCCAAGAGGGCAGGGGTAATTTCTTT
CASSQEGRGNFF
>-|TRBD2|TRBV15|TRBJ2-7
TGTGCCACCAGCAGAGATCGCGGGGGGTCTTACGAGCAGTACTTC
CATSRDRGGSYEQYF
>-|-|TRBV7-8|TRBJ2-3
TGTGCCAACCGACAGGTTGGCACAGATACGCAGTATTTT
CANRQVGTDTQYF
>once|TRBD2|TRBV28|TRBJ2-3
TGTGCCAGCAGCCCGCCTAGCGGGGGAAGAGATACGCAGTATTTT
CASSPPSGGRDTQYF
>once|-|TRBV5-8|TRBJ2-1
TGTGCCAGCAGCTTGGTTGTCTCCCTAGACTACAATGAGCAGTTCTTC
CASSLVVSLDYNEQFF
>once|-|TRBV28|TRBJ2-7
TGTGCCAGCAGTTTACCTGGCGGGGTCACCTACGAGCAGTACTTC
CASSLPGGVTYEQYF
>-|TRBD1|TRBV4-2|TRBJ2-7
TGTGCCAGCACCTTAAATAGGGGACAGAGCTCCTACGAGCAGTACTTC
CASTLNRGQSSYEQYF
>-|-|TRBV5-5|TRBJ1-2
TGTGCCAGCAGCCCGTTAGGAGGATGGAATGGCTACACCTTC
CASSPLGGWNGYTF
>-|-|TRBV5-1|TRBJ2-5
TGCGCCAGCAGCTTGGAGGCGCGGAGCGTGGAGACCCAGTACTTC
CASSLEARSVETQYF
>-|-|TRBV6-5|TRBJ1-2
TGTGCCAGCAGCAGGCAGGGGCAGGGGTTCTATGGCTACACCTTC
CASSRQGQGFYGYTF
>-|-|TRBV7-3|TRBJ2-5
TGTGCCAGCAGCTCCCAACCGCCAGGGGCGGGCGAGACCCAGTACTTC
CASSSQPPGAGETQYF
>-|-|TRBV5-1|TRBJ1-1
TGCGCCAGCAGCTATGCGGGGACGGCAAACACTGAAGCTTTCTTT
CASSYAGTANTEAFF
>-|TRBD2|TRBV4-1|TRBJ2-5
TGCGCCAGCAGCCAAGAGACTAGCGGGCATCTGACCCAGTACTTC
CASSQETSGHLTQYF
>-|TRBD1|TRBV4-1|TRBJ1-2
TGCGCCAGCAGCCAAGATTTCGGTGGGACAGTTCTTGGCTACACCTTC
CASSQDFGGTVLGYTF
>-|TRBD1|TRBV6-5|TRBJ1-3
TGTGCCAGCAGCAACAGGGGCCCCATATATTTT
CASSNRGPIYF
>-|-|TRBV11-2|TRBJ1-1
TGTGCCAGCCGCCCGCTTTGGGGCGCCCTCACTGAAGCTTTCTTT
CASRPLWGALTEAFF
>-|-|TRBV11-1|TRBJ2-7
TGTGCCAGCACTAGAGGGTACGAGCAGTACTTC
CASTRGYEQYF
>-|-|TRBV4-2|TRBJ1-2
TGTGCCAGCAGCCCCGATCGGGAGGGTAACTATGGCTACACCTTC
CASSPDREGNYGYTF
>-|-|TRBV30|TRBJ2-3
TGTGCCTGGAGGTGGGGCGGGGCCAGAGATACGCAGTATTTT
CAWRWGGARDTQYF
>few|-|TRBV4-1|TRBJ1-1
TGCGCCAGCAGCCAAGGCATCGTTCGGACAGAGAACACTGAAGCTTTCTTT
CASSQGIVRTENTEAFF